These 2 T cell receptor beta chains were sequenced from one sample in a study of blood T cell repertoires in COVID-19. Assay: immunoSEQ multiplex PCR; the TCRdb copy retains only in-frame clones and omits some. The sample holds about 200,000 clones, 80% seen once. The sequencing sample was made of peripheral blood. These receptors all stem from a man in his 60s with acute or convalescent COVID-19.

This clone has a handful of counts. The rearrangement joins TRBV10-3 to TRBJ2-1, with D perhaps TRBD2 (5 bases). CDR3 length: 14 amino acids. V lost 8 bases and J lost 6, with 17 bases in between. CDR1 is ENHRY, CDR2 SYGVKD, per germline. CDR3: CAIQAPGSLNEQFF. In DNA form, the CDR3 reads TGTGCCATCCAAGCACCGGGATCCCTCAATGAGCAGTTCTTC.

The genes are TRBV11-2 and TRBJ2-3; D perhaps matches TRBD2 (6 bases). The CDR3 covers 16 residues. V lost 2 bases and J 4 bases, leaving 16 bases between the germline ends. The germline gives CDR1 SGHAT, CDR2 FQNNGV. The CDR3 sequence: CASSLTPGGDPDTQYF. DNA of the CDR3: TGTGCCAGCAGCTTAACCCCCGGAGGGGACCCAGATACGCAGTATTTT.